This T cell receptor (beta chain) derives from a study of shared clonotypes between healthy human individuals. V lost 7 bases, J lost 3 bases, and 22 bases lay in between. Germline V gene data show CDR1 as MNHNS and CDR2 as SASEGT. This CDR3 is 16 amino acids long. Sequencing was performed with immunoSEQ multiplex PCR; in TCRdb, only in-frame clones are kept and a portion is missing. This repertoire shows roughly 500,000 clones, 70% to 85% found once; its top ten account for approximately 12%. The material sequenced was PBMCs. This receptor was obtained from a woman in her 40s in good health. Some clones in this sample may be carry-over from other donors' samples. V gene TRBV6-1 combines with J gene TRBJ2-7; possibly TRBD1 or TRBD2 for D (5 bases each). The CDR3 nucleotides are TGTGCCAGCATTGAGGGGTTTAGTGGAAAGATCTACGAGCAGTACTTC. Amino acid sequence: CASIEGFSGKIYEQYF.